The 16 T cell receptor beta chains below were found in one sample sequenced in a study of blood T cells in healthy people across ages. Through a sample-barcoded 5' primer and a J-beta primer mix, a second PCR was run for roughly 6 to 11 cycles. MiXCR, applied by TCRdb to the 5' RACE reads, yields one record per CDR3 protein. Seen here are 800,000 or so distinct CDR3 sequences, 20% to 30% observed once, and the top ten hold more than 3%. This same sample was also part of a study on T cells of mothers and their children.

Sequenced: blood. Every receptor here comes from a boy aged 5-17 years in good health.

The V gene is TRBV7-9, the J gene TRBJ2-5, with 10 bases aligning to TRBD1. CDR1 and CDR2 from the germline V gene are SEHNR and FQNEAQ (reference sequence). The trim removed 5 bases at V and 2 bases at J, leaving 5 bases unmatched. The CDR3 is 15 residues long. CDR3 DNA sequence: TGTGCCAGCAGCACGGGACAGGGGAATCAAGAGACCCAGTACTTC. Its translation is CASSTGQGNQETQYF.

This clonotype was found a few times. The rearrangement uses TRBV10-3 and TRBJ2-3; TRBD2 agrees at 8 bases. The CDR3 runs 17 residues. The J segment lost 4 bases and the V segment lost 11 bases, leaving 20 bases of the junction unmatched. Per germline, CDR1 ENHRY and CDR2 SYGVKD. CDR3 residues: CAAASGLEDPRSDTQYF. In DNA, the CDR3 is TGTGCCGCGGCCTCGGGACTAGAGGATCCCCGGTCAGATACGCAGTATTTT.

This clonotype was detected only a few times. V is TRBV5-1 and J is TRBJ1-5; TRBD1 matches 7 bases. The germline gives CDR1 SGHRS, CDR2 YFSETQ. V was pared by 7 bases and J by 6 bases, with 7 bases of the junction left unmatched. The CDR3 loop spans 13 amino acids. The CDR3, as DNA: TGCGCCAGCCGTACAGGGGAGGGTCAGCCCCAGCATTTT. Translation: CASRTGEGQPQHF.

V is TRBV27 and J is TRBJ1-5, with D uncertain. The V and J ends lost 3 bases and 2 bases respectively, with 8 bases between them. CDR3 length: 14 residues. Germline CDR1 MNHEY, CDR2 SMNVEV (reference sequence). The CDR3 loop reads CASSFGAGNQPQHF. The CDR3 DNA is TGTGCCAGCAGTTTTGGAGCCGGCAATCAGCCCCAGCATTTT.

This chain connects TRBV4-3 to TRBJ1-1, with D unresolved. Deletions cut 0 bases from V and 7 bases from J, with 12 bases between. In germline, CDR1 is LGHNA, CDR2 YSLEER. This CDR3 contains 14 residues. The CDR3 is CASSQDLENREAFF. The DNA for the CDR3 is TGCGCCAGCAGCCAAGATCTTGAAAACCGTGAAGCTTTCTTT.

The CDR3 DNA reads as TGTGCCAGCAGTATTACAGGGGGCGAGCAGTACTTC. Translation: CASSITGGEQYF. The chain couples TRBV28 to TRBJ2-1, with TRBD1 identical over 8 bases. The closer fit of TRBJ2-7 to the DNA end suggests the J call may be wrong. The CDR3 sequence is 12 residues long. Germline lookup yields CDR1 MDHEN and CDR2 SYDVKM.

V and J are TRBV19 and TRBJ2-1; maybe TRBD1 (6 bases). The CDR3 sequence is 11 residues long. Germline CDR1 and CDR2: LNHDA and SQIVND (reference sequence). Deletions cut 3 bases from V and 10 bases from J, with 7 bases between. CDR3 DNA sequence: TGTGCCAGTAGTATCGGACAGGAGCAGTTCTTC. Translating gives CASSIGQEQFF.

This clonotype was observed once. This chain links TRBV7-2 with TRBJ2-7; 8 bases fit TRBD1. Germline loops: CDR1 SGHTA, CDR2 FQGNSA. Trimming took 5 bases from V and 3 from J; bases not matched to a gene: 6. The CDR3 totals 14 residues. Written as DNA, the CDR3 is TGTGCCAGCAGCACCGGACAGGGAGGCTACGAGCAGTACTTC. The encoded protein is CASSTGQGGYEQYF.

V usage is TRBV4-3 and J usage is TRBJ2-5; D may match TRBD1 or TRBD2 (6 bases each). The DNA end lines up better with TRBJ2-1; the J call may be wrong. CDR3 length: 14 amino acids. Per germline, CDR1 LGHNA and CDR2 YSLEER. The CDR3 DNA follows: TGCGCCAGCAGCCCGGGTCGGGGGCTCAATGAGCAGTTCTTC. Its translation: CASSPGRGLNEQFF.

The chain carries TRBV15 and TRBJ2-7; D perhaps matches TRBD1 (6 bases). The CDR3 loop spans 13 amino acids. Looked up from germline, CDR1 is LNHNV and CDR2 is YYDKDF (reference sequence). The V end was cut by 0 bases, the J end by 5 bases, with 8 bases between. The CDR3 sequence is CATSRDRGHEQYF. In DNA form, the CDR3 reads TGTGCCACCAGCAGAGACAGGGGCCACGAGCAGTACTTC.

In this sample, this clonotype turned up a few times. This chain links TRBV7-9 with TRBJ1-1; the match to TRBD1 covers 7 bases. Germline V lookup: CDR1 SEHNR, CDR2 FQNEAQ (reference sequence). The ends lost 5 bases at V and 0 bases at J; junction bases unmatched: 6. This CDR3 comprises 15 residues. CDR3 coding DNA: TGTGCCAGCAGCGCACTGGGACAGCTGAACACTGAAGCTTTCTTT. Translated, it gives CASSALGQLNTEAFF.

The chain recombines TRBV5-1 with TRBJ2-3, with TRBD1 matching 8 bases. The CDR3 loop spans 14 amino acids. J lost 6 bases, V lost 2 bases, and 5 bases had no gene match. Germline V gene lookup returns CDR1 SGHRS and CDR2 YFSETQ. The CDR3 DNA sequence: TGCGCCAGCAGCTTACAGGGGGACACTGATACGCAGTATTTT. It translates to CASSLQGDTDTQYF.

CDR3 sequence (DNA): TGCAGTGCCCCTTTGGGGGTATTGAACACTGAAGCTTTCTTT. This translates into CSAPLGVLNTEAFF. The chain is built from TRBV20-1 and TRBJ1-1; D possibly corresponds to TRBD1 (5 bases). Germline CDR1 is DFQATT and CDR2 is SNEGSKA (reference sequence). V gave up 6 bases and J gave up 0 bases, with 14 bases separating them. This CDR3 has 14 residues.

The chain's CDR3 is CASSPPSGGGDYEQYF. In nucleotides, the CDR3 is TGTGCCAGCAGTCCCCCCTCCGGTGGAGGGGATTACGAGCAGTACTTC. This chain joins TRBV28 and TRBJ2-7; D is possibly TRBD2 (6 bases). Germline V gene sequence: CDR1 MDHEN, CDR2 SYDVKM. V was trimmed by 5 bases and J by 4 bases, leaving 21 bases between them. The length of the CDR3 is 16 residues.

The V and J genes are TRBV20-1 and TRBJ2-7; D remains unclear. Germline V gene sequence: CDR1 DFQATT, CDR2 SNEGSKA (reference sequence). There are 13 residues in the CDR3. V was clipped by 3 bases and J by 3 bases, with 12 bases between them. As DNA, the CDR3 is TGCAGTGCTAGCCGAGGAGCAAACTACGAGCAGTACTTC. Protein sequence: CSASRGANYEQYF.

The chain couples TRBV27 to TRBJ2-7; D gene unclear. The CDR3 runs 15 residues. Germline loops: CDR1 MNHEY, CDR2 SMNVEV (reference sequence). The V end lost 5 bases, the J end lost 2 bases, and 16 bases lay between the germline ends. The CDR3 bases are TGTGCCAGCAGTACCCAGGATCGCCTTACCTACGAGCAGTACTTC. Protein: CASSTQDRLTYEQYF.